Listed here is a single TCR beta chain. Its specificity is not known. Per germline, CDR1 LGHNA and CDR2 YSLEER. J lost 2 bases, V lost 3 bases, and 2 bases had no gene match. CDR3 size: 17 residues. The entry originates in a study of blood T cells in healthy people across ages. Study-wide results and caveats: Roughly linear declines in TCR beta diversity per million T cells occurred with age.

For the second PCR, which ran for roughly 7 to 11 cycles, a sample-barcoded 5' primer and a J-beta primer mix were used. TCRdb itself ran the 5' RACE reads through MiXCR, one entry per CDR3 protein. The sample has approximately 1.5 million distinct CDR3 sequences, approximately 43% seen once. The sample comprised blood. The chain joins TRBV4-3 to TRBJ2-1, with 15 bases matching TRBD2. The receptor was derived from a woman aged 18-29 years in good health. The CDR3 DNA reads as TGCGCCAGCAGCCAGCGGACTAGCGGGGGGGCCTACAATGAGCAGTTCTTC. It translates to CASSQRTSGGAYNEQFF.